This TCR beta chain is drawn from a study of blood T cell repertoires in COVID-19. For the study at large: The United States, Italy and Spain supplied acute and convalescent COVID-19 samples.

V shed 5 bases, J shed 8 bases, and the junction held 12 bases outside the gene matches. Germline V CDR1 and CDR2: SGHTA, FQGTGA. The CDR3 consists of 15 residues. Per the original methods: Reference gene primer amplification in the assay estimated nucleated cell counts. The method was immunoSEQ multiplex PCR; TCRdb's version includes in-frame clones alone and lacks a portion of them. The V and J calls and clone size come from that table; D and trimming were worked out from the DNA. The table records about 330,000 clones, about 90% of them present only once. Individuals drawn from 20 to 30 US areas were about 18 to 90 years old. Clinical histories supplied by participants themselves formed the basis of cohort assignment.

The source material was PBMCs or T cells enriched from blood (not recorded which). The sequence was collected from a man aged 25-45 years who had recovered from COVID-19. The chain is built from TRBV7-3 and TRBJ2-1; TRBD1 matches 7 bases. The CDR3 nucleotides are TGTGCCAGCAGCACTGACAGGGCCCCCTTATATGAGCAGTTCTTC. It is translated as CASSTDRAPLYEQFF.